This TCR beta chain emerged from a study of cytomegalovirus exposure and HLA in healthy donors. Points from the study as a whole: Relative to the approximately 700-donor mean, N-insertions were reportedly fewer in an Asian-associated ancestry cluster in a later analysis. TCR sequences were mostly rare, though some public TCRs occurred in many donors.

This clone appeared once. Its matching antigen is unknown. From germline, CDR1 is SGHTA and CDR2 FQGTGA. This CDR3 comprises 14 residues. Trimming shortened V by 2 bases and J by 5 bases, and 12 bases separated the two germline ends. A multiplex PCR was run with 60 Vbeta primers and 13 Jbeta primers. Clones were read by immunoSEQ multiplex PCR, and TCRdb kept only the in-frame ones, dropping some. The repertoire holds about 140,000 clones, roughly 70% seen once, with around 1.6% in the top ten. The sample taken for sequencing was PBMCs. The chain couples TRBV7-3 to TRBJ1-1; D remains unclear. This TCR derives from a human donor in good health. CDR3 in DNA: TGTGCCAGCAGCTTAGACTCCCTCGGAACTGAAGCTTTCTTT. Translated, it gives CASSLDSLGTEAFF.